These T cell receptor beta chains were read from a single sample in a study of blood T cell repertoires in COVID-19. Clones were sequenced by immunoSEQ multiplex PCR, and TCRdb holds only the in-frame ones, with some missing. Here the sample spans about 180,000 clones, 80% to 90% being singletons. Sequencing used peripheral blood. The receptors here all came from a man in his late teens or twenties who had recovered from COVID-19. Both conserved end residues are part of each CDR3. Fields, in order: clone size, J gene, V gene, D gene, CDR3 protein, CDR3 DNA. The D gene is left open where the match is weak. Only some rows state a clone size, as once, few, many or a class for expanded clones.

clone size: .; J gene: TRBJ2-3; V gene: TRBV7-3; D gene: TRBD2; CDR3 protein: CASSYDSGRAGDTQYF; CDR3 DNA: TGTGCCAGCAGCTACGATAGCGGGAGGGCCGGAGATACGCAGTATTTT
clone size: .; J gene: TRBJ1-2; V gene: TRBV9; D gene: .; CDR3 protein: CASSPRGGANYGYTF; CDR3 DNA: TGTGCCAGCAGCCCTCGGGGGGGGGCTAACTATGGCTACACCTTC
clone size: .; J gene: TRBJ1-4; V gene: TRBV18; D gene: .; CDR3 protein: CASSPPGLSNEKLFF; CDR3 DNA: TGTGCCAGCTCACCCCCGGGACTTTCTAATGAAAAACTGTTTTTT
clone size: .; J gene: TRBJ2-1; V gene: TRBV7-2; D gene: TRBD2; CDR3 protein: CASSPLAVSSYNEQFF; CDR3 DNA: TGTGCCAGCAGCCCACTAGCGGTGAGCTCCTACAATGAGCAGTTCTTC
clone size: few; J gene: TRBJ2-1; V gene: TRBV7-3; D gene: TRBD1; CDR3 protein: CASSLQGDNYNEQFF; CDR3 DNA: TGTGCCAGCAGCTTACAGGGGGACAACTACAATGAGCAGTTCTTC
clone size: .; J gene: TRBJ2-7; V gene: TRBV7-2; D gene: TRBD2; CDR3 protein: CASSDHTSGIPYEQYF; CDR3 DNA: TGTGCCAGCAGCGATCATACTAGCGGGATCCCTTACGAGCAGTACTTC
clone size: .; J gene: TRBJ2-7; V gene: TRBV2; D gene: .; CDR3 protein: CASSGSRQYF; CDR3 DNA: TGTGCCAGCAGTGGTTCTAGGCAGTACTTC
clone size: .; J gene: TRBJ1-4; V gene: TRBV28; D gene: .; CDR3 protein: CASSLQGNNEKLFF; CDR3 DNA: TGTGCCAGCAGTTTACAGGGAAATAATGAAAAACTGTTTTTT
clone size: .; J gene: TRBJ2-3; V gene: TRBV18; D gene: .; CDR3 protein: CASSRRSGTQYF; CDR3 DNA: TGTGCCAGCTCGAGGAGGAGTGGTACGCAGTATTTT
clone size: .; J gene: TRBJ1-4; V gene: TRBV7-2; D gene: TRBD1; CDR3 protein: CASSLGIPGQGNEKLFF; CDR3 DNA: TGTGCCAGCAGCTTAGGGATCCCGGGACAGGGCAATGAAAAACTGTTTTTT
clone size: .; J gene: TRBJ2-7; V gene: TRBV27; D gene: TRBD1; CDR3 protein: CASSFGAGTGAYEQYF; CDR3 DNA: TGTGCCAGCAGTTTTGGGGCCGGGACAGGGGCCTACGAGCAGTACTTC
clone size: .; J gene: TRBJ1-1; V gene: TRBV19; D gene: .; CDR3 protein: CASSIKGQGLNTEAFF; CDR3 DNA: TGTGCCAGTAGTATAAAAGGGCAGGGGTTGAACACTGAAGCTTTCTTT
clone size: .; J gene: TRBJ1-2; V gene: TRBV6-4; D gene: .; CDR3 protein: CASSPEGLYGYTF; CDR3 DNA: TGTGCCAGCAGTCCGGAGGGCCTCTATGGCTACACCTTC
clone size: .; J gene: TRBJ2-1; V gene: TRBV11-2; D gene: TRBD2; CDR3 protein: CASGVWSGSGFEQFF; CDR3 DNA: TGTGCCAGCGGGGTATGGAGCGGGAGTGGGTTTGAGCAGTTCTTC
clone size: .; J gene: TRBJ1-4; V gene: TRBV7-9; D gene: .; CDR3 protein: CASSLASGGLFSEKLFF; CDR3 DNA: TGTGCCAGCAGCTTAGCTTCCGGGGGGTTGTTTAGCGAAAAACTGTTTTTT
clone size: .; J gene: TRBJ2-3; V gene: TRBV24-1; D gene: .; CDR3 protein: CATSRGGTQYF; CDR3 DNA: TGTGCCACCTCCAGAGGTGGTACGCAGTATTTT
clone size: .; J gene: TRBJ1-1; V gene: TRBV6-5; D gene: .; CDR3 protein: CASRRLNTEAFF; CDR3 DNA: TGTGCCAGCCGCAGGCTGAACACTGAAGCTTTCTTT
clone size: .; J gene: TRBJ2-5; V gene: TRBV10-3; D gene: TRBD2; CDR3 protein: CAISESGGMETQYF; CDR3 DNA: TGTGCCATCAGTGAGTCCGGGGGGATGGAGACCCAGTACTTC
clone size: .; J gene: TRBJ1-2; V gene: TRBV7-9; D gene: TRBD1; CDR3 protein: CASSPGTGDSYGYTF; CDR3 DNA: TGTGCCAGCAGCCCCGGGACAGGGGACAGCTATGGCTACACCTTC